A selection of T cell receptor beta chains follows, all from one sample in a study of cytomegalovirus exposure and HLA in healthy donors. Repertoires were generated with immunoSEQ multiplex PCR, while TCRdb's copy carries only in-frame clones and drops some. This sample carries about 100,000 clones, roughly three quarters of them seen once, and the ten largest clones take around 0.76%. Sequenced input: PBMCs. Source of these receptors: a woman aged 60-75 years in good health and CMV-seronegative. The conserved cysteine and the conserved F or W are not part of the CDR3 here. Fields, in order: J gene, CDR3 length, V gene, D gene, CDR3 protein. A D gene is named only where the DNA matches it firmly.

TRBJ1-4 12 TRBV18 TRBD1 ASSSQGAREKLF
TRBJ2-5 11 TRBV5-1 TRBD2 ASSLGLAETQY
TRBJ2-1 12 TRBV5-1 TRBD1 ASNGGQGSREQF
TRBJ2-5 12 TRBV19 TRBD2 ASSITGGPETQY
TRBJ2-4 12 TRBV6-1 - ASMESLAKNIQY
TRBJ1-5 11 TRBV7-8 - ASSATENQPQH
TRBJ1-2 14 TRBV4-3 TRBD1 ASSQDRGRSPYGYT
TRBJ2-1 13 TRBV7-9 TRBD2 ASTQLAAALNEQF
TRBJ1-1 9 TRBV7-9 - ASVRDTEAF
TRBJ2-3 14 TRBV9 TRBD2 ASSVGSGSNTDTQY
TRBJ2-7 15 TRBV5-4 TRBD1 ASSSTASGQVDYEQY
TRBJ1-2 11 TRBV27 - ASTPGGGYGYT
TRBJ1-1 11 TRBV6-5 - ASRRNQATEAF
TRBJ1-4 12 TRBV2 TRBD1 ASIQGASNEKLF
TRBJ2-1 15 TRBV19 - ASSIGGRGSSYNEQF
TRBJ2-7 12 TRBV4-3 - ASSRNRATHEQY
TRBJ2-5 14 TRBV11-2 TRBD2 ASSSPPSGGRETQY
TRBJ2-5 11 TRBV30 - ARGAGGEETQY
TRBJ2-3 14 TRBV4-3 TRBD2 ASSQGGLAGRDTQY
TRBJ1-5 13 TRBV5-5 TRBD1 ASSPYTGGDQPQH
TRBJ2-3 14 TRBV18 TRBD2 ASSPALAGVGDTQY
TRBJ2-7 13 TRBV16 - ASSQPKEGAHEQY
TRBJ1-5 12 TRBV6-5 - ASSYRGGYQPQH
TRBJ2-1 13 TRBV7-9 - ASSFTSGSSHEQF
TRBJ1-2 15 TRBV28 - ASSFLFRQATNYGYT
TRBJ2-7 12 TRBV5-6 - ASSLDISSYEQY
TRBJ2-7 11 TRBV7-9 - ASSPMTGWEQY
TRBJ1-4 11 TRBV25-1 - ASSRIETGKLF
TRBJ2-5 12 TRBV9 TRBD2 ASSASGGAVTQY
TRBJ2-4 18 TRBV4-1 TRBD1 ASSQESYQGAALAKNIQY
TRBJ1-2 13 TRBV5-1 TRBD1 ASSPDPDRAYGYT
TRBJ2-7 10 TRBV2 - ASRDSYYEQY
TRBJ2-1 13 TRBV4-3 TRBD1 ASSQGQGEYNEQF
TRBJ1-1 10 TRBV19 - ASRVQGSEAF
TRBJ2-5 10 TRBV21-1 - ARLTEQETQY
TRBJ2-3 11 TRBV4-3 TRBD1 ASSPGGQHTQY
TRBJ2-3 15 TRBV27 - ASSLIPKGGRWAAQY
TRBJ2-7 14 TRBV4-3 - ASSQARDLTSYEQY
TRBJ1-2 14 TRBV28 TRBD1 ASSSADLQGSYGYT
TRBJ2-2 14 TRBV4-3 - ASSQDSTGFSGELF
TRBJ2-7 14 TRBV27 - ASSPRGTREAYEQY
TRBJ2-7 13 TRBV10-3 - AISEPGSVAYEQY
TRBJ1-1 14 TRBV12-5 - ASGFTFGQSNTEAF
TRBJ2-5 14 TRBV5-1 TRBD2 ASSKDVAGLRETQY
TRBJ2-5 13 TRBV10-3 - AIISGARYQETQY
TRBJ2-7 13 TRBV5-6 TRBD2 ASSSREGGPHEQY
TRBJ2-3 13 TRBV6-5 TRBD2 ASSRKAGGPNTQY
TRBJ1-5 12 TRBV4-1 - ASSLQGSDQPQH
TRBJ1-1 10 TRBV6-6 - ASSFRETEAF
TRBJ2-7 13 TRBV5-6 TRBD2 ASSYGLAGTYEQY
TRBJ1-5 11 TRBV30 - AWRSGNNQPQH